Each of the 31 T cell receptor beta chains below was sequenced from the same sample in a study of shared clonotypes between healthy human individuals. The method was immunoSEQ multiplex PCR; TCRdb's version includes in-frame clones alone and lacks a portion of them. The table includes roughly 1 million clones, about four fifths detected once. The specimen was memory CD4+ T cells from PBMCs. Subset denoted: CD45RA-negative fraction. The receptors shown here come from a man between 18 and 35 years old in good health. Some clones in this sample may be carry-over from other donors' samples.

The chain links TRBV7-3 to TRBJ2-1; 10 bases agree with TRBD1. Per the germline V gene, CDR1 is SGHTA and CDR2 is FQGTGA. The CDR3 spans 15 residues. Trimming took 2 bases from V and 4 from J; bases not matched to a gene: 2. In nucleotides, the CDR3 is TGTGCCAGCAGCTTAGACAGGGGGCTTTACAATGAGCAGTTCTTC. Amino acids: CASSLDRGLYNEQFF.

Regarding this clone: Possible read error: a much larger clone is one base away. V and J are TRBV2 and TRBJ2-7; D unclear. The CDR3 contains 10 residues. Trimming took 8 bases from V and 3 from J, leaving 5 bases between them. The V gene's germline CDR1 is SNHLY and CDR2 FYNNEI. CDR3 nucleotides: TGTGCCAGCGGGAACTACGAGCAGTACTTC. Protein: CASGNYEQYF.

This sequence joins TRBV4-3 and TRBJ2-3; TRBD1 might be the D (8 bases). The CDR3 sequence is 16 residues long. The V end lost 4 bases, the J end lost 1 base, and 15 bases lay between the germline ends. Germline CDR1 LGHNA, CDR2 YSLEER. The CDR3 DNA reads TGCGCCAGCAGCCTGCGAGCGGGACAGGGCACAGATACGCAGTATTTT. Its translation is CASSLRAGQGTDTQYF.

This clone was found a few times. The DNA of the CDR3 is TGTGCCAGCAGTGATCGAGGGTCGAACACTGAAGCTTTCTTT. Translation: CASSDRGSNTEAFF. The V gene is TRBV2, the J gene TRBJ1-1; D is unresolved. The ends were cut back, 3 bases at V and 1 base at J, with 9 bases in the middle. Per germline, CDR1 SNHLY and CDR2 FYNNEI. The CDR3 consists of 14 residues.

The chain joins TRBV10-3 to TRBJ2-5, with 8 bases that match TRBD2. Germline CDR1 is ENHRY and CDR2 is SYGVKD. The CDR3 loop spans 16 amino acids. The trim removed 0 bases at V and 5 bases at J, leaving 8 bases unmatched. The CDR3 is CAISESLTGGLETQYF. The DNA of the CDR3 is TGTGCCATCAGTGAGTCGCTCACGGGAGGGCTGGAGACCCAGTACTTC.

This clone was picked up one time. This chain uses TRBV7-8 with TRBJ2-7; a possible D gene is TRBD2 (6 bases). V was trimmed by 5 bases and J by 0 bases, leaving 14 bases between them. Germline V gives CDR1 SGHVS, CDR2 FQNEAQ. The CDR3 runs 15 residues. The CDR3 DNA is TGTGCCAGCAGCCCACGGGGGACCCTCTCCTACGAGCAGTACTTC. This codes for CASSPRGTLSYEQYF.

This clone was seen a few times. The sample has other DNA sequences that encode this CDR3 too. The chain uses TRBV5-6 and TRBJ1-4; D is unresolved. Trimming took 2 bases from V and 3 from J, leaving 14 bases between them. The CDR3 is made up of 16 amino acids. Looked up from germline, CDR1 is SGHDT and CDR2 is YYEEEE. CDR3 region: CASSLRTGRSNEKLFF. CDR3 DNA: TGTGCCAGCAGCTTACGTACCGGGAGATCTAATGAAAAACTGTTTTTT.

This clone was counted a few times. The J gene is TRBJ1-2, the V gene TRBV18, with a possible D match to TRBD1 (5 bases). CDR3 length equals 12 residues. V was cut by 3 bases and J by 5 bases, with 7 bases left in between. CDR1 is KGHSH and CDR2 is LQKENI in the germline V gene. The CDR3 spells CASSPTDYGYTF. The CDR3 nucleotides are TGTGCCAGCTCACCGACAGATTATGGCTACACCTTC. Filled out from reference TRBV18 and TRBJ1-2, the complete variable domain reads NAGVMQNPRHLVRRRGQEARLRCSPMKGHSHVYWYRQLPEEGLKFMVYLQKENIIDESGMPKERFSAEFPKEGPSILRIQQVVRGDSAAYFCASSPTDYGYTFGSGTRLTVV.

The chain combines TRBV5-1 with TRBJ2-5, with 11 bases identical to TRBD1. Germline V CDR1 and CDR2: SGHRS, YFSETQ. The CDR3 totals 15 residues. V lost 4 bases to trimming and J lost 4 bases; unmatched junction nucleotides: 6. CDR3 protein: CASSPRTGGGETQYF. CDR3 bases: TGCGCCAGCAGCCCAAGGACAGGGGGCGGAGAGACCCAGTACTTC.

This clone showed up just a few times. The same CDR3 also results from other DNA sequences found in this sample. The rearrangement links TRBV10-3 to TRBJ2-5; D is perhaps TRBD2 (6 bases). CDR1 and CDR2 (germline): ENHRY, SYGVKD. The CDR3 has 12 residues. V lost 8 bases and J 1 base, leaving 8 bases between the germline ends. The DNA for the CDR3 is TGTGCCATCGGGGGAGGCCAAGAGACCCAGTACTTC. It encodes CAIGGGQETQYF.

The chain has TRBV7-7 and TRBJ2-2; no reliable D call. The CDR3 is made up of 14 amino acids. Trimming cost V 5 bases and J 5 bases, with 12 bases left between them. Germline V gene sequence: CDR1 SSHAT, CDR2 FNYEAQ (reference sequence). Here the CDR3 DNA reads TGTGCCAGCAGCCGAAACTTGGATACCGGGGAGCTGTTTTTT. Amino acids: CASSRNLDTGELFF.

This sequence joins TRBV27 and TRBJ2-3; D is unresolved. The ends were cut back, 10 bases at V and 2 bases at J, with 16 bases in the middle. The germline V gene encodes CDR1 MNHEY and CDR2 SMNVEV (reference sequence). This CDR3 contains 14 residues. The chain's CDR3 is CANQSRAYTDTQYF. The CDR3 nucleotides read TGTGCCAATCAGAGCCGAGCCTACACAGATACGCAGTATTTT.

The J gene is TRBJ2-5, the V gene TRBV20-1; no definite D call. Trimming removed 5 bases from V and 4 bases from J, with 8 bases in between. The CDR3 is made up of 11 amino acids. Germline V gene lookup returns CDR1 DFQATT and CDR2 SNEGSKA (reference sequence). CDR3 protein: CSALLLETQYF. CDR3 coding DNA: TGCAGTGCTCTACTATTAGAGACCCAGTACTTC.

The V call is TRBV7-2, the J call TRBJ2-7; TRBD1 is a possible D gene (5 bases). The CDR3 is made up of 15 amino acids. With 1 base removed from V and 3 bases from J, the gap between germline ends came to 13 bases. Germline assignment: CDR1 SGHTA and CDR2 FQGNSA. The CDR3 reads CASSLEWGSHYEQYF. The CDR3 bases are TGTGCCAGCAGCTTAGAATGGGGCTCCCACTACGAGCAGTACTTC.

J is TRBJ2-1 and V is TRBV7-6, with 7 bases matching TRBD2. The J segment lost 5 bases and the V segment lost 2 bases, leaving 9 bases of the junction unmatched. Per the germline V gene, CDR1 is SGHVS and CDR2 is FNYEAQ. The CDR3 is 16 amino acids. The DNA for the CDR3 is TGTGCCAGCAGCTTAACCCGCCGGGGGAGGGACAATGAGCAGTTCTTC. Protein product: CASSLTRRGRDNEQFF.

Only a few counts were recorded for this clone. This chain links TRBV5-1 with TRBJ2-6, with TRBD1 as a possible D gene (6 bases). V lost 4 bases and J 1 base, leaving 12 bases between the germline ends. Germline assignment: CDR1 SGHRS and CDR2 YFSETQ. The CDR3 covers 16 residues. This CDR3 is CASSLGQPSGANVLTF. In nucleotides, the CDR3 is TGCGCCAGCAGCCTAGGACAGCCGTCTGGGGCCAACGTCCTGACTTTC. Filled out from reference TRBV5-1 and TRBJ2-6, the complete variable domain reads KAGVTQTPRYLIKTRGQQVTLSCSPISGHRSVSWYQQTPGQGLQFLFEYFSETQRNKGNFPGRFSGRQFSNSRSEMNVSTLELGDSALYLCASSLGQPSGANVLTFGAGSRLTVL.

V and J are TRBV5-1 and TRBJ2-1; weak D call: TRBD1 (6 bases). This CDR3 has 15 amino acids. The V gene's germline CDR1 is SGHRS and CDR2 YFSETQ. Trimming took 2 bases from V and 2 from J, leaving 11 bases between them. The chain's CDR3 is CASSLLQGPYNEQFF. In DNA form, the CDR3 reads TGCGCCAGCAGCTTACTACAGGGCCCCTACAATGAGCAGTTCTTC.

The chain joins TRBV5-1 to TRBJ1-2; the D gene is possibly TRBD1 (6 bases). The CDR3 contains 14 residues. V lost 4 bases, J lost 3 bases, and 13 bases lay in between. Germline V gene sequence: CDR1 SGHRS, CDR2 YFSETQ. The CDR3: CASSPRTVDYGYTF. The CDR3 region has the DNA TGCGCCAGCAGCCCGCGGACAGTGGACTATGGCTACACCTTC.

This chain connects TRBV25-1 to TRBJ1-2; D is ambiguous. This CDR3 is 12 amino acids long. V was clipped by 3 bases and J by 8 bases, with 10 bases between them. The germline CDR1 and CDR2 sequences are MGHDK and SYGVNS. CDR3 bases: TGTGCCAGCAGTGAGGTCAGAGGCGGCTACACCTTC. Protein: CASSEVRGGYTF.

The chain is built from TRBV10-3 and TRBJ2-6; 8 bases are a match to TRBD1. Germline V CDR1 and CDR2: ENHRY, SYGVKD. The CDR3 extends over 16 amino acids. J was trimmed by 5 bases and V by 3 bases; bases with no gene match: 6. CDR3 protein: CAISDTGGLWANVLTF. The CDR3 bases are TGTGCCATCAGTGATACAGGGGGTCTATGGGCCAACGTCCTGACTTTC.

This clone was detected a few times. The chain recombines TRBV5-4 with TRBJ2-7; D might be TRBD1 (6 bases). The CDR3 covers 16 residues. Per germline, CDR1 SGHNT and CDR2 YYREEE (reference sequence). The V end lost 4 bases, the J end lost 5 bases, and 22 bases lay between the germline ends. This chain's CDR3 is CASSPAGRNRVNEQYF. The CDR3 coding sequence is TGTGCCAGCAGCCCCGCCGGGCGGAACAGGGTCAACGAGCAGTACTTC.

This chain links TRBV27 with TRBJ2-3, with D perhaps TRBD2 (5 bases). The CDR3 extends over 15 amino acids. V was pared by 7 bases and J by 0 bases, with 14 bases between. Germline CDR1 and CDR2: MNHEY and SMNVEV (reference sequence). The CDR3 coding sequence is TGTGCCAGCACCTTTAGCGCGACTAGCACAGATACGCAGTATTTT. It translates to CASTFSATSTDTQYF.

The CDR3 is CASIPWGTYEQYF. The CDR3 DNA reads as TGTGCCAGCATCCCATGGGGTACCTACGAGCAGTACTTC. This chain connects TRBV5-6 to TRBJ2-7, with D uncertain. Trimming removed 6 bases at V and 2 bases at J, with 12 bases between. Germline lookup yields CDR1 SGHDT and CDR2 YYEEEE. CDR3 length: 13 amino acids.

This chain connects TRBV5-6 to TRBJ2-7; D is unresolved. The ends were cut back, 5 bases at V and 5 bases at J, with 11 bases in the middle. This CDR3 region has 12 residues. From germline, CDR1 is SGHDT and CDR2 YYEEEE. CDR3 loop: CASSMKGNEQYF. In nucleotides, the CDR3 is TGTGCCAGCAGTATGAAAGGAAACGAGCAGTACTTC.

This clone was detected a few times. V gene TRBV15 combines with J gene TRBJ1-2, with D possibly being TRBD1 (6 bases). The CDR3 has 17 amino acids. The V gene lost 1 base and the J gene lost 2 bases, with 17 bases spanning the gap. Looked up from germline, CDR1 is LNHNV and CDR2 is YYDKDF (reference sequence). CDR3 amino acids: CATSRVFRGADNYGYTF. As DNA, the CDR3 is TGTGCCACCAGCAGAGTATTTCGGGGGGCGGACAACTATGGCTACACCTTC.

The CDR3 loop reads CASRHTGYNGYTF. The CDR3 coding sequence is TGTGCCAGCAGGCATACAGGGTATAATGGCTACACCTTC. The J gene is TRBJ1-2, the V gene TRBV28; maybe TRBD1 (6 bases). The V gene's germline CDR1 is MDHEN and CDR2 SYDVKM. With 6 bases removed from V and 6 bases from J, the gap between germline ends came to 14 bases. The CDR3 is made up of 13 amino acids.

This clone appeared once. The chain employs TRBV2 and TRBJ1-5, with D tentatively TRBD1 (6 bases). Per germline, CDR1 SNHLY and CDR2 FYNNEI. This CDR3 is 16 amino acids long. Trimming stripped 6 bases from V and 7 bases from J, with 22 bases between. CDR3 residues: CASRDRGGAGKQPQHF. The CDR3 DNA follows: TGTGCCAGCAGGGACCGTGGGGGCGCAGGGAAACAGCCCCAGCATTTT.

This chain connects TRBV5-4 to TRBJ2-2; D not resolved. The V gene's germline CDR1 is SGHNT and CDR2 YYREEE (reference sequence). Trimming removed 3 bases at V and 7 bases at J, with 10 bases between. There are 13 residues in the CDR3. This chain's CDR3 is CASSSPEVGELFF. The CDR3 DNA reads as TGTGCCAGCAGCTCCCCCGAGGTCGGGGAGCTGTTTTTT.

This clone is a singleton in its sample. V is TRBV27 and J is TRBJ2-1; TRBD2 agrees at 8 bases. The junction had 3 bases not matched to a gene; V was cut back by 4 bases and J by 1 base. Germline-derived CDR1 and CDR2 are MNHEY and SMNVEV (reference sequence). The CDR3 totals 15 residues. CDR3 sequence reads: CASSWSSGSYNEQFF. As DNA, the CDR3 is TGTGCCAGCAGTTGGTCTAGCGGGTCCTACAATGAGCAGTTCTTC.

This clone has only one observation. The V call is TRBV20-1, the J call TRBJ1-2; D is uncertain. The CDR3 is made up of 10 amino acids. Germline V CDR1 and CDR2: DFQATT, SNEGSKA (reference sequence). Trimming stripped 6 bases from V and 8 bases from J, with 10 bases between. The CDR3 DNA sequence: TGCAGTGCGGAGAGGCGCGGCTACACCTTC. Translation: CSAERRGYTF.

CDR3 nucleotides: TGTGCCAGCAGCGTAGGAAGTCCAGAGACCCAGTACTTC. Protein sequence: CASSVGSPETQYF. The chain links TRBV9 to TRBJ2-5; the D is unclear. The CDR3 is 13 residues long. Germline CDR1 SGDLS, CDR2 YYNGEE. Trimming stripped 0 bases from V and 4 bases from J, with 7 bases between.